The 5 T cell receptor beta chains below come from one sample, sequenced in a study of shared clonotypes between healthy human individuals. Sequenced by immunoSEQ multiplex PCR; TCRdb stores in-frame clones only, minus some. In the table there are over a million clones, 98% of which are singletons. Sequencing was performed on naive CD4+ T cells sorted from blood. Noted subset: CD45RA+ positively selected. These receptor sequences come from a man aged 25 to 40 in good health.

The chain combines TRBV5-1 with TRBJ2-7; D perhaps matches TRBD2 (8 bases). V was pared by 1 base and J by 3 bases, with 20 bases between. Germline V gives CDR1 SGHRS, CDR2 YFSETQ. The CDR3 is 17 residues long. CDR3 DNA sequence: TGCGCCAGCAGCTTGTCACAGGGGTCGGGAGGGTACTACGAGCAGTACTTC. Protein product: CASSLSQGSGGYYEQYF. The full variable domain, in which reference TRBV5-1 and TRBJ2-7 provide the parts outside the CDR3, is KAGVTQTPRYLIKTRGQQVTLSCSPISGHRSVSWYQQTPGQGLQFLFEYFSETQRNKGNFPGRFSGRQFSNSRSEMNVSTLELGDSALYLCASSLSQGSGGYYEQYFGPGTRLTVT.

The rearrangement joins TRBV18 to TRBJ1-1; no definite D call. V was trimmed by 2 bases and J by 3 bases, leaving 10 bases between them. Germline V gene lookup returns CDR1 KGHSH and CDR2 LQKENI. The CDR3 extends over 14 amino acids. CDR3 loop: CASSPESGDTEAFF. CDR3 DNA: TGTGCCAGCTCACCAGAAAGTGGGGACACTGAAGCTTTCTTT.

This rearrangement joins TRBV7-9 to TRBJ2-1; D gene ambiguous. V lost 1 base to trimming and J lost 15 bases, with 19 bases between them. This CDR3 has 14 residues. Germline-derived CDR1 and CDR2 are SEHNR and FQNEAQ (reference sequence). The CDR3 loop reads CASSLDSLLRRWFF. In DNA form, the CDR3 reads TGTGCCAGCAGCTTAGATTCCCTATTGCGACGTTGGTTCTTC.

The rearrangement links TRBV30 to TRBJ2-3; 10 bases line up with TRBD2. The CDR3 sequence is 15 residues long. Trimming cost V 2 bases and J 5 bases; bases outside gene matches: 7. The V gene's germline CDR1 is GTSNPN and CDR2 SVGIG (reference sequence). This CDR3 reads CAWSLSGRALDTQYF. For the CDR3, the DNA is TGTGCCTGGAGTTTGAGCGGGAGGGCTCTAGATACGCAGTATTTT.

The chain combines TRBV28 with TRBJ2-7; D call uncertain. This CDR3 is built from 16 residues. V shed 3 bases and J shed 1 base, with 16 bases lying between them. The germline V gene has CDR1 MDHEN and CDR2 SYDVKM. The CDR3 loop is CASSLGSLGRSYEQYF. Written as DNA, the CDR3 is TGTGCCAGCAGTTTGGGCTCCCTTGGTCGATCCTACGAGCAGTACTTC.